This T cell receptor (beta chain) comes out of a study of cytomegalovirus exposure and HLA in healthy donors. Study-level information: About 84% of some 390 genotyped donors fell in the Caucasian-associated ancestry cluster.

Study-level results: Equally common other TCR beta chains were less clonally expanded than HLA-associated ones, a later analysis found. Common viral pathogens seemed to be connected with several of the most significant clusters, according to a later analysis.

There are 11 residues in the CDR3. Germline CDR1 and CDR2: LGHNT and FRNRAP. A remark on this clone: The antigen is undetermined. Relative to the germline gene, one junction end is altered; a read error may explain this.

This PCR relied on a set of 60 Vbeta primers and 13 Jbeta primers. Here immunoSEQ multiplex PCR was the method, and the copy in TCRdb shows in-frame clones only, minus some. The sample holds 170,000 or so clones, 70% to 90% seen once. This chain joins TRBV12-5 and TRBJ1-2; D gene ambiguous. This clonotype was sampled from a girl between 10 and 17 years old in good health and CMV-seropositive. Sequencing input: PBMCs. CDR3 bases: TGTGCTAGTGGTTTGGCGCTTGGCCACACCTTC. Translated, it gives CASGLALGHTF.